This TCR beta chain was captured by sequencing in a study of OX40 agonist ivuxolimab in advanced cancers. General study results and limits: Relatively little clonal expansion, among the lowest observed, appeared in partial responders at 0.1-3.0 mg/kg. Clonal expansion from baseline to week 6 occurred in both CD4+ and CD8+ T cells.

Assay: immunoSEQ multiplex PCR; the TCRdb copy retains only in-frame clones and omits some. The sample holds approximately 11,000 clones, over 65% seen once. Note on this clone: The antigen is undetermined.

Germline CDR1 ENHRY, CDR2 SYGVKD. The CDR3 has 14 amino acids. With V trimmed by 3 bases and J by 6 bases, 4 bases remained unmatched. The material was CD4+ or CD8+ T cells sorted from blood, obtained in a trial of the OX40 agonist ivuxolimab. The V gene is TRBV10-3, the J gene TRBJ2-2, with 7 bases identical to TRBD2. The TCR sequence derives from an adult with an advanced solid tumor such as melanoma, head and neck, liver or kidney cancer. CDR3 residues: CAISDGTTPGELFF. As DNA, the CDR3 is TGTGCCATCAGTGACGGGACTACCCCCGGGGAGCTGTTTTTT.